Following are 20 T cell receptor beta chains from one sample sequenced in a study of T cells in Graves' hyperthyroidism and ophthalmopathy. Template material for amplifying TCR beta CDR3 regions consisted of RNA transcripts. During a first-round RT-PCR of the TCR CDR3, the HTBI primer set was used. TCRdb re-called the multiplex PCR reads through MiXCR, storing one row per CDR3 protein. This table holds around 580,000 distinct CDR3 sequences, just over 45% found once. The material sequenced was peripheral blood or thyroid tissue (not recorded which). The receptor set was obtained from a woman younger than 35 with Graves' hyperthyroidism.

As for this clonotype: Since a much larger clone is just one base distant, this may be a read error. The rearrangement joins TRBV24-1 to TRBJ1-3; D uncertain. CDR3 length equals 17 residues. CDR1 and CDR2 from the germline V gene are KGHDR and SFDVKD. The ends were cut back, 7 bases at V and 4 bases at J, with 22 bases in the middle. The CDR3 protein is CATSGRGNPGEGNTIYF. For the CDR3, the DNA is TGTGCCACCAGCGGACGAGGGAACCCCGGGGAAGGAAACACCATATATTTT.

The CDR3 region has the DNA TGTGCCAGCAGTCCAAAGAGGGTTTCTGGCTACGAGCAGTACTTC. Its translation is CASSPKRVSGYEQYF. The chain uses TRBV14 and TRBJ2-7, with D tentatively TRBD2 (5 bases). The V and J ends lost 6 bases and 3 bases respectively, with 18 bases between them. CDR1 is SGHDN and CDR2 is FVKESK in the germline V gene. The CDR3 runs to 15 residues.

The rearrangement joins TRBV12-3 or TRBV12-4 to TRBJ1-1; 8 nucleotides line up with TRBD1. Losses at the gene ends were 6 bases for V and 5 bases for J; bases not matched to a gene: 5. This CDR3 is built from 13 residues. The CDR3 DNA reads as TGTGCCAGCAGCCCAGGGGGCCGGACTGAAGCTTTCTTT. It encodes CASSPGGRTEAFF.

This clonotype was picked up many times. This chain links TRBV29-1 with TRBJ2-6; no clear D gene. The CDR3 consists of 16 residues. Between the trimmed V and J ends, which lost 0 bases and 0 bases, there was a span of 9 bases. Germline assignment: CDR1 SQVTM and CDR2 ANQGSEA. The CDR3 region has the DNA TGCAGCGTTGAAGAATCAGTAAACTCTGGGGCCAACGTCCTGACTTTC. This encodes CSVEESVNSGANVLTF.

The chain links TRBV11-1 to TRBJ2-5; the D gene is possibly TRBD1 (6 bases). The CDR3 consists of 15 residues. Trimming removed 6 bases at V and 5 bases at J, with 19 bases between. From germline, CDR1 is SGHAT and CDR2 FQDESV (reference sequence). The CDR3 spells CASSIQGLGRETQYF. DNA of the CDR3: TGTGCCAGCAGTATACAGGGTCTTGGAAGGGAGACCCAGTACTTC.

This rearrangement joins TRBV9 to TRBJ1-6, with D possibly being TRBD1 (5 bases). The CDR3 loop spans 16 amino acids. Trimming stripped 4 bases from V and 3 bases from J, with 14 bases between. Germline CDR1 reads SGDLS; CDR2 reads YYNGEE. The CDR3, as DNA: TGTGCCAGCAGCTCCTCCGGGGCCTTCTATAATTCACCCCTCCACTTT. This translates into CASSSSGAFYNSPLHF.

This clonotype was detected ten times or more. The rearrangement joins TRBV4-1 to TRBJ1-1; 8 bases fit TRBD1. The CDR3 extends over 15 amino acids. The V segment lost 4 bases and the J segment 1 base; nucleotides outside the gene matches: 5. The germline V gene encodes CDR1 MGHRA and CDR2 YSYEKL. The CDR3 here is CASSLRTGSNTEAFF. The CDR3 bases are TGCGCCAGCAGCCTACGGACAGGGTCGAACACTGAAGCTTTCTTT.

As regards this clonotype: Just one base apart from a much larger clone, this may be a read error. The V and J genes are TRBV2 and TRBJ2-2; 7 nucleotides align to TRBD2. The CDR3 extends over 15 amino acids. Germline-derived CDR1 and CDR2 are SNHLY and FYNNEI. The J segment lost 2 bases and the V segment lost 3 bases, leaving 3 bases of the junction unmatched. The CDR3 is CASSEPGLNTGELFF. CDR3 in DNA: TGTGCCAGCAGTGAGCCGGGACTAAACACCGGGGAGCTGTTTTTT.

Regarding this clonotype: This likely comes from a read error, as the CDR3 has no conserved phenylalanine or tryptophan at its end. The CDR3 DNA sequence: TGCAGCGTTGTTTTAACAGGGGGATATGGCTACACCTCC. Translating gives CSVVLTGGYGYTS. This chain connects TRBV29-1 to TRBJ1-2; TRBD1 matches 8 bases. Germline trimming cut 4 bases from V and 5 bases from J; bases unmatched to any gene: 6. The CDR3 covers 13 residues. The germline V gene encodes CDR1 SQVTM and CDR2 ANQGSEA.

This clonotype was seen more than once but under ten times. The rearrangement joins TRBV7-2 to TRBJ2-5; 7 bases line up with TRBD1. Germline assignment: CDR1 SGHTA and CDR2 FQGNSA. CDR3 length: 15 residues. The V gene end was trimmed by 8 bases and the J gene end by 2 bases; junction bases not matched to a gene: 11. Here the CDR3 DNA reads TGTGCCAGCTCTCCAAGACAGGGTTGGCAAGAGACCCAGTACTTC. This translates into CASSPRQGWQETQYF.

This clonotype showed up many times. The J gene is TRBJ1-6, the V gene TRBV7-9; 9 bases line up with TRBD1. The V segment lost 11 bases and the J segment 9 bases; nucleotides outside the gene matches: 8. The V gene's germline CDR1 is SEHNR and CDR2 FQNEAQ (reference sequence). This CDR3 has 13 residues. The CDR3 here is CAHQGQGGSPLHF. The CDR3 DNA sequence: TGTGCCCACCAGGGACAGGGTGGTTCACCCCTCCACTTT.

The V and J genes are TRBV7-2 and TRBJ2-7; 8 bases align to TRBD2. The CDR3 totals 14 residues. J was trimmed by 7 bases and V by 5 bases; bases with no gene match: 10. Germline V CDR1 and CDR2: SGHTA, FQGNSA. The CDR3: CASSTTGTSIEQYF. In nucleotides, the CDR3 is TGTGCCAGCAGCACAACCGGGACTAGTATTGAGCAGTACTTC.

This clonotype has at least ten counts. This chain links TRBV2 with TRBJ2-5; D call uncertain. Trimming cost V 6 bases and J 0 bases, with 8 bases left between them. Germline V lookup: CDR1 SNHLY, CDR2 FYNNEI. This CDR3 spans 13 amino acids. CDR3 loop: CASRGTNQETQYF. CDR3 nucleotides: TGTGCCAGCAGGGGCACTAACCAAGAGACCCAGTACTTC.

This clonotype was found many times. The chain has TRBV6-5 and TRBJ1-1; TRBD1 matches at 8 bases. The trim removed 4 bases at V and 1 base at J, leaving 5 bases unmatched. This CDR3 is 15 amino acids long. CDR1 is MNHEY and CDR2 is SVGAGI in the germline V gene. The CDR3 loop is CASSFRTGPNTEAFF. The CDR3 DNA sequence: TGTGCCAGCAGTTTCCGGACAGGGCCGAACACTGAAGCTTTCTTT.

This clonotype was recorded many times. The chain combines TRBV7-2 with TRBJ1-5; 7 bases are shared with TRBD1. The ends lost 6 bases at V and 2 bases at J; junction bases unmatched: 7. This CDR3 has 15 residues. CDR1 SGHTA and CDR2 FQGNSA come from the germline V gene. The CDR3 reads CASSDTGVRNQPQHF. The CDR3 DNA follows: TGTGCCAGCAGTGATACAGGGGTACGCAATCAGCCCCAGCATTTT.

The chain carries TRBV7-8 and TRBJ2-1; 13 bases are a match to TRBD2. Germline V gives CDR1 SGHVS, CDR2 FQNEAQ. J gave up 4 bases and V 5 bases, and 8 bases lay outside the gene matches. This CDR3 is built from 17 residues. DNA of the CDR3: TGTGCCAGCAGCCTAGGGACTAGCGGGGTCAGATACAATGAGCAGTTCTTC. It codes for CASSLGTSGVRYNEQFF.

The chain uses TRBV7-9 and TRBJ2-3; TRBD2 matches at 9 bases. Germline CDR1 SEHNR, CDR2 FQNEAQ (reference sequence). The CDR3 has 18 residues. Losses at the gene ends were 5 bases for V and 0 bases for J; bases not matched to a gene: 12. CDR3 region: CASSQALRLAGSTDTQYF. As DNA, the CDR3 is TGTGCCAGCAGCCAAGCTCTTCGTCTAGCGGGGAGCACAGATACGCAGTATTTT.

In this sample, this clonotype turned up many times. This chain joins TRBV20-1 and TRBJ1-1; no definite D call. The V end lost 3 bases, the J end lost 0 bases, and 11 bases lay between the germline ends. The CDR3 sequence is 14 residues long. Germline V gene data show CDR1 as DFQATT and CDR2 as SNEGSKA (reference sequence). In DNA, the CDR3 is TGCAGTGCTAGTAAGGGAACGGTGAACACTGAAGCTTTCTTT. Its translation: CSASKGTVNTEAFF.

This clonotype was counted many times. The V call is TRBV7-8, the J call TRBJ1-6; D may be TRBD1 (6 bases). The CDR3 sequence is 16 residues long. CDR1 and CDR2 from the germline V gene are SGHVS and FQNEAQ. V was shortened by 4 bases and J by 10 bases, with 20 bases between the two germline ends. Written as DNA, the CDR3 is TGTGCCAGCAGCTCCTTGCGGGGGGCCATTAACTCACCCCTCCACTTT. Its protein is CASSSLRGAINSPLHF.

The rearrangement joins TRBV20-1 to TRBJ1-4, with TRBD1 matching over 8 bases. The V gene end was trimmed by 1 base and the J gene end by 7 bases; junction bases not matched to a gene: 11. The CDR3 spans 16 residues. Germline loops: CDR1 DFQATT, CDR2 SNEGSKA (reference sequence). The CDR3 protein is CSARGWGQGAFEKLFF. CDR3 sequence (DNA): TGCAGTGCTAGAGGGTGGGGGCAGGGGGCGTTTGAAAAACTGTTTTTT.